One and the same sample provided the 27 T cell receptor beta chains below, sequenced in a study of blood T cells in healthy people across ages. Together with a sample-barcoded 5' primer, a J-beta primer mix was included in a second PCR lasting 7 to 11 cycles. From the 5' RACE reads, TCRdb called clonotypes with MiXCR, one entry per CDR3 protein. The sample holds about 1.8 million distinct CDR3 sequences; about 50% are singletons and the top ten take roughly 2%. The specimen sequenced was blood. The origin of the receptors is a woman aged 40 to 50 in good health.

This clonotype was observed a handful of times. This chain joins TRBV9 and TRBJ1-1; D is possibly TRBD1 (5 bases). Trimming took 0 bases from V and 2 from J, leaving 8 bases between them. Germline V CDR1 and CDR2: SGDLS, YYNGEE. The CDR3 length is 14 residues. CDR3 protein: CASSVAGPNTEAFF. CDR3 in DNA: TGTGCCAGCAGCGTAGCAGGGCCCAACACTGAAGCTTTCTTT.

The chain carries TRBV29-1 and TRBJ2-3, with a weak D call TRBD2 (6 bases). CDR3 length: 13 residues. Germline values: CDR1 SQVTM, CDR2 ANQGSEA. V gave up 6 bases and J gave up 2 bases, with 12 bases separating them. The CDR3, as DNA: TGCAGCGTAGCCGGGACTCTCACAGATACGCAGTATTTT. Encoded protein: CSVAGTLTDTQYF.

The chain uses TRBV10-3 and TRBJ2-1, with TRBD2 matching 9 bases. The CDR3 consists of 16 residues. Germline trimming cut 0 bases from V and 7 bases from J; bases unmatched to any gene: 7. Germline CDR1 ENHRY, CDR2 SYGVKD. The CDR3 nucleotides are TGTGCCATCAGTGAGTCCGGCGGGGGGGCCAAAAATGAGCAGTTCTTC. This gives the protein CAISESGGGAKNEQFF.

This clonotype has a handful of counts. The chain links TRBV4-1 to TRBJ2-5; 8 bases fit TRBD2. This CDR3 is 17 amino acids long. CDR1 and CDR2 from the germline V gene are MGHRA and YSYEKL. The trim removed 1 base at V and 5 bases at J, leaving 12 bases unmatched. In nucleotides, the CDR3 is TGCGCCAGCAGCCAAGGCGCCAGCGGGGGCGTCTCGGAGACCCAGTACTTC. This sequence encodes CASSQGASGGVSETQYF.

The rearrangement links TRBV28 to TRBJ1-6, with D perhaps TRBD1 (6 bases). The CDR3 runs to 15 residues. Trimming took off 6 bases at V and 10 bases at J, with 19 bases between the two ends. The germline gives CDR1 MDHEN, CDR2 SYDVKM. The CDR3 DNA reads TGTGCCAGCAGCTCTCGAACAGGGAGGAGATCACCCCTCCACTTT. Its translation is CASSSRTGRRSPLHF.

With respect to this clonotype: An end of the junction does not agree with germline; a read error may underlie this. The V gene is TRBV6-4, the J gene TRBJ1-6; 9 bases align to TRBD1. CDR1 and CDR2 (germline): MRHNA, SNTAGT. The CDR3 contains 15 residues. The CDR3 nucleotides read TGTGCCAACAGTGTGGAGGGGACAGGGAATTCACCCCTCCACTTT. Translated: CANSVEGTGNSPLHF.

The rearrangement uses TRBV29-1 and TRBJ2-3; D unclear. With 7 bases removed from V and 6 bases from J, the gap between germline ends came to 14 bases. In germline, CDR1 is SQVTM, CDR2 ANQGSEA. The CDR3 contains 12 residues. For the CDR3, the DNA is TGCAGCGGAATTAGTCGCCTGGATACGCAGTATTTT. Its translation is CSGISRLDTQYF.

The rearrangement joins TRBV20-1 to TRBJ2-3; D not resolved. From germline, CDR1 is DFQATT and CDR2 SNEGSKA (reference sequence). V dropped 7 bases and J dropped 6 bases, with 14 bases sitting between them. CDR3 length: 12 residues. The CDR3 loop reads CSVLPVSDTQYF. The DNA of the CDR3 is TGCAGTGTTCTCCCTGTATCGGATACGCAGTATTTT.

The CDR3 DNA is TGTGCCAGCAGCTTATATAACAGCCGGCCCTTGTCACCTACTGATACGCAGTATTTT. It yields the protein CASSLYNSRPLSPTDTQYF. The chain employs TRBV7-8 and TRBJ2-3; D not certain. The CDR3 runs to 19 residues. Trimming took off 2 bases at V and 6 bases at J, with 27 bases between the two ends. Germline V gene lookup returns CDR1 SGHVS and CDR2 FQNEAQ.

The chain has TRBV20-1 and TRBJ1-6, with D perhaps TRBD1 (5 bases). Trimming removed 3 bases from V and 9 bases from J, with 18 bases in between. In germline, CDR1 is DFQATT, CDR2 SNEGSKA (reference sequence). This CDR3 contains 15 residues. CDR3 nucleotide sequence: TGCAGTGCTAGGGGGGACGCCCGGGAGGTTTCACCCCTCCACTTT. Its translation: CSARGDAREVSPLHF.

The chain couples TRBV24-1 to TRBJ2-4; 8 bases align to TRBD1. Germline loops: CDR1 KGHDR, CDR2 SFDVKD. The CDR3 is 15 residues long. V lost 10 bases and J lost 1; bases outside the gene matches: 8. The DNA of the CDR3 is TGTGCCACAAGCGACAGGGGATCGGCCAAAAACATTCAGTACTTC. It specifies CATSDRGSAKNIQYF.

This chain joins TRBV9 and TRBJ2-3; TRBD2 matches at 8 bases. The CDR3 has 17 amino acids. Germline loops: CDR1 SGDLS, CDR2 YYNGEE. The ends lost 0 bases at V and 5 bases at J; junction bases unmatched: 11. CDR3 residues: CASSVELKRGRGDTQYF. The CDR3 nucleotides are TGTGCCAGCAGCGTAGAGCTCAAGCGGGGGCGGGGAGATACGCAGTATTTT.

This clonotype was found once. The chain links TRBV7-2 to TRBJ2-4; a weak D match, TRBD2 (6 bases). Between the trimmed V and J ends, which lost 1 base and 8 bases, there was a span of 9 bases. Germline values: CDR1 SGHTA, CDR2 FQGNSA. The CDR3 consists of 13 residues. In nucleotides, the CDR3 is TGTGCCAGCAGCTTAGGGGTAGCGGACATTCAGTACTTC. Its translation: CASSLGVADIQYF.

V usage is TRBV27 and J usage is TRBJ2-7, with a possible D match to TRBD2 (6 bases). From germline, CDR1 is MNHEY and CDR2 SMNVEV (reference sequence). Trimming left V 5 bases short and J 9 bases short, with 26 bases between. This CDR3 is built from 16 residues. CDR3 amino acids: CASSPNTRRGLGGQYF. The CDR3 region has the DNA TGTGCCAGCAGTCCGAACACACGAAGGGGCCTGGGGGGGCAGTACTTC.

This chain links TRBV12-3 or TRBV12-4 with TRBJ2-5; weak D call: TRBD1 (5 bases). Trimming left V 3 bases short and J 5 bases short, with 13 bases between. This CDR3 region has 14 residues. This CDR3 is CASSLGRVRETQYF. CDR3 sequence (DNA): TGTGCCAGCAGTTTGGGCAGGGTCAGGGAGACCCAGTACTTC.

The genes are TRBV6-5 and TRBJ1-6; 8 positions agree with TRBD1. CDR3 length equals 14 residues. The V and J ends lost 7 bases and 7 bases, in that order; junction bases with no gene match: 6. Germline lookup yields CDR1 MNHEY and CDR2 SVGAGI. The CDR3 DNA reads as TGTGCCAGCAATCGACAGGGGCTAAATTCACCCCTCCACTTT. Translation: CASNRQGLNSPLHF.

The J gene is TRBJ2-3, the V gene TRBV15, with TRBD2 as a possible D gene (6 bases). Germline values: CDR1 LNHNV, CDR2 YYDKDF (reference sequence). CDR3 size: 16 residues. V shed 1 base and J shed 4 bases, with 15 bases lying between them. CDR3 residues: CATSRGTTSSSDTQYF. The CDR3 nucleotides are TGTGCCACCAGCAGAGGGACTACAAGTAGCTCAGATACGCAGTATTTT.

The chain has TRBV15 and TRBJ2-7; D remains unclear. CDR3 length: 17 residues. In germline, CDR1 is LNHNV, CDR2 YYDKDF (reference sequence). The V end lost 1 base, the J end lost 1 base, and 17 bases lay between the germline ends. Here the CDR3 reads CATSRVSAGPFSYEQYF. The DNA of the CDR3 is TGTGCCACCAGCAGAGTATCCGCAGGACCCTTTTCCTACGAGCAGTACTTC.

As to this clonotype: Likely a read error: the CDR3 ends without its conserved phenylalanine or tryptophan. The DNA is omitted, as the CDR3 cannot be located on it reliably, and the CDR3 follows TCRdb's listing. This chain links TRBV20-1 with TRBJ2-5; the table's TRBD1 call for D was not verified on the DNA. Germline loops: CDR1 DFQATT, CDR2 SNEGSKA (reference sequence). The CDR3 is made up of 8 amino acids, end residues included. This chain's CDR3 is CSARKQGY.

The chain links TRBV29-1 to TRBJ1-1; D not certain. The length of the CDR3 is 13 residues. V lost 3 bases and J 1 base, leaving 9 bases between the germline ends. The germline V gene encodes CDR1 SQVTM and CDR2 ANQGSEA. The CDR3 nucleotides are TGCAGCGTTGATGAAGGGAAGAACACTGAAGCTTTCTTT. This gives the protein CSVDEGKNTEAFF.

The chain carries TRBV11-2 and TRBJ2-3; a weak D match, TRBD2 (5 bases). V lost 1 base and J 4 bases, leaving 15 bases between the germline ends. CDR1 and CDR2 (germline): SGHAT, FQNNGV. The CDR3 contains 16 residues. CDR3 residues: CASSLAGRRSADTQYF. The CDR3 DNA reads TGTGCCAGCAGCTTAGCTGGCAGACGTAGCGCAGATACGCAGTATTTT. Variable domain in full (rest from reference TRBV11-2 and TRBJ2-3): EAGVAQSPRYKIIEKRQSVAFWCNPISGHATLYWYQQILGQGPKLLIQFQNNGVVDDSQLPKDRFSAERLKGVDSTLKIQPAKLEDSAVYLCASSLAGRRSADTQYFGPGTRLTVL.

V is TRBV20-1 and J is TRBJ1-2, with TRBD1 identical over 10 bases. The V and J ends lost 3 bases and 7 bases, in that order; junction bases with no gene match: 5. Germline V gene data show CDR1 as DFQATT and CDR2 as SNEGSKA (reference sequence). This CDR3 has 13 residues. The CDR3 protein is CSARPTGGGGYTF. CDR3 nucleotides: TGCAGTGCTAGGCCGACAGGGGGCGGTGGCTACACCTTC.

This clonotype was seen only a few times. This rearrangement joins TRBV7-2 to TRBJ2-7; no clear D. Trimming stripped 5 bases from V and 3 bases from J, with 8 bases between. Germline V gene sequence: CDR1 SGHTA, CDR2 FQGNSA. This CDR3 region has 12 residues. Here the CDR3 reads CASSRSLYEQYF. The DNA for the CDR3 is TGTGCCAGCAGCCGGTCCCTCTACGAGCAGTACTTC.

The chain joins TRBV20-1 to TRBJ2-4, with a weak D call TRBD1 (5 bases). Deletions cut 5 bases from V and 2 bases from J, with 10 bases between. Per the germline V gene, CDR1 is DFQATT and CDR2 is SNEGSKA (reference sequence). The CDR3 is made up of 13 amino acids. CDR3 residues: CSAHRLTKNIQYF. In DNA form, the CDR3 reads TGCAGTGCTCACAGGTTGACCAAAAACATTCAGTACTTC.

The chain has TRBV6-2 or TRBV6-3 and TRBJ2-7, with 12 bases identical to TRBD1. V trimming: 6 bases; J trimming: 6 bases; junction bases outside the gene matches: 9. The CDR3 covers 15 residues. CDR1 MNHEY and CDR2 SVGEGT come from the germline V gene. CDR3 residues: CASRTAGQGASEQYF. CDR3 DNA sequence: TGTGCCAGCAGGACCGCGGGACAGGGGGCCTCCGAGCAGTACTTC.

This chain links TRBV25-1 with TRBJ2-7; 10 nucleotides match TRBD1. The CDR3 is 14 amino acids. Germline V gene data show CDR1 as MGHDK and CDR2 as SYGVNS. With V trimmed by 2 bases and J by 11 bases, 9 bases remained unmatched. The CDR3 DNA reads as TGTGCCAGCAGTGAAGCGGGACAGGGGATTCAAGAGTACTTC. This encodes CASSEAGQGIQEYF.

The rearrangement links TRBV12-3 or TRBV12-4 to TRBJ2-7, with D perhaps TRBD1 or TRBD2 (5 bases each). V dropped 5 bases and J dropped 2 bases, with 19 bases sitting between them. There are 16 residues in the CDR3. The CDR3 sequence: CASSLTPGRRAYEQYF. CDR3 coding DNA: TGTGCCAGCAGTCTTACACCGGGACGGCGGGCCTACGAGCAGTACTTC.